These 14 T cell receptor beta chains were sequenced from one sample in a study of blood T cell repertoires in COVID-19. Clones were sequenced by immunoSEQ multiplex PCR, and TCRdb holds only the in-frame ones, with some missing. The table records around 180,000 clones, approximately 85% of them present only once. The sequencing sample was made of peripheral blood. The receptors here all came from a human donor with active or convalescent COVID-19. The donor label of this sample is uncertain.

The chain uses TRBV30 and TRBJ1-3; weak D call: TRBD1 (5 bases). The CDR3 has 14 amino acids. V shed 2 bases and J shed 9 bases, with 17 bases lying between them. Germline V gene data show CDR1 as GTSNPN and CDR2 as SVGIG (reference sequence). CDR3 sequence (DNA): TGTGCCTGGAGTCAGGGATTCGCTGAAGGCACCATATATTTT. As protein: CAWSQGFAEGTIYF.

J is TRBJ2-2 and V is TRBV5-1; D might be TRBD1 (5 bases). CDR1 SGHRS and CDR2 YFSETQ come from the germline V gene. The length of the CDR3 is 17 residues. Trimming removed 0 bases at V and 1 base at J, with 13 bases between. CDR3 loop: CASSLDPGRGNTGELFF. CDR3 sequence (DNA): TGCGCCAGCAGCTTGGATCCTGGAAGGGGGAACACCGGGGAGCTGTTTTTT. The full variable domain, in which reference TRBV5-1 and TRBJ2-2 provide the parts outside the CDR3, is KAGVTQTPRYLIKTRGQQVTLSCSPISGHRSVSWYQQTPGQGLQFLFEYFSETQRNKGNFPGRFSGRQFSNSRSEMNVSTLELGDSALYLCASSLDPGRGNTGELFFGEGSRLTVL.

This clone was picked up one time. CDR3 amino acids: CSVEDQGASAFF. The CDR3 bases are TGCAGCGTTGAAGATCAGGGGGCAAGTGCTTTCTTT. The gene calls are TRBV29-1 and TRBJ1-1, with 8 bases matching TRBD1. V shed 0 bases, J shed 11 bases, and the junction held 5 bases outside the gene matches. Germline CDR1 and CDR2: SQVTM and ANQGSEA. The CDR3 extends over 12 amino acids.

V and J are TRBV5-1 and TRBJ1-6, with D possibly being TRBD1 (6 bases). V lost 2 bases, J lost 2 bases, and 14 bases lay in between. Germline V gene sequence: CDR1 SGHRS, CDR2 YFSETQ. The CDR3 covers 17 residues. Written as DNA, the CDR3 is TGCGCCAGCAGCTTAAACAGGGTTGGGACCTATAATTCACCCCTCCACTTT. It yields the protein CASSLNRVGTYNSPLHF.

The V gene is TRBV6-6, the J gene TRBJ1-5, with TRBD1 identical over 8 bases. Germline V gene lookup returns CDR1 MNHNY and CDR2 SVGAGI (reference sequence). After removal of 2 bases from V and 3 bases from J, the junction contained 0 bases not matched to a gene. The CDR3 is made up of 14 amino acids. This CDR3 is CASSYQGANQPQHF. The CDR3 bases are TGTGCCAGCAGTTACCAGGGGGCCAATCAGCCCCAGCATTTT.

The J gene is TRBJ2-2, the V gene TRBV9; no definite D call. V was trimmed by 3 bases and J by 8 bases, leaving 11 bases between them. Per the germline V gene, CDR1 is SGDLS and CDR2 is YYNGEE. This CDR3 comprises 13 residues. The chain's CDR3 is CASSASTGGELFF. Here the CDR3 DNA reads TGTGCCAGCAGCGCCTCCACGGGTGGGGAGCTGTTTTTT.

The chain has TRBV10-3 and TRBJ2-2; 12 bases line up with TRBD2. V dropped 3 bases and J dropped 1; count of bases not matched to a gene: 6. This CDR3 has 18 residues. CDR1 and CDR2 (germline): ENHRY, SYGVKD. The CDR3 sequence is CAISDIRLAGENTGELFF. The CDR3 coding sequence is TGTGCCATCAGTGACATCCGACTAGCGGGAGAGAACACCGGGGAGCTGTTTTTT.

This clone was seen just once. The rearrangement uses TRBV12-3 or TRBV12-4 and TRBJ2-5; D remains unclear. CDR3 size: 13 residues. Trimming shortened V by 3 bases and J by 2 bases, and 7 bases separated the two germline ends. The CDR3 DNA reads TGTGCCAGCAGTTTTTCCAGGCAAGAGACCCAGTACTTC. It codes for CASSFSRQETQYF.

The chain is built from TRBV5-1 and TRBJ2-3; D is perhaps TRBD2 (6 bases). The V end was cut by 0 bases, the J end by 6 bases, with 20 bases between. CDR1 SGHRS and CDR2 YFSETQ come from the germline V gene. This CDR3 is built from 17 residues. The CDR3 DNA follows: TGCGCCAGCAGCTTGGAGGGCGGGGCCCGACTGGGGGATACGCAGTATTTT. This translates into CASSLEGGARLGDTQYF. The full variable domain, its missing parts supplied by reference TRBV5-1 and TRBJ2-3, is KAGVTQTPRYLIKTRGQQVTLSCSPISGHRSVSWYQQTPGQGLQFLFEYFSETQRNKGNFPGRFSGRQFSNSRSEMNVSTLELGDSALYLCASSLEGGARLGDTQYFGPGTRLTVL.

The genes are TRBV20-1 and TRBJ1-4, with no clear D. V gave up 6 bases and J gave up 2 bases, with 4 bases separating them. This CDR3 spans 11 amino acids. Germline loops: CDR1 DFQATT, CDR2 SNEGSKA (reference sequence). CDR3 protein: CSAFTNEKLFF. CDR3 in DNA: TGCAGTGCCTTTACTAATGAAAAACTGTTTTTT.

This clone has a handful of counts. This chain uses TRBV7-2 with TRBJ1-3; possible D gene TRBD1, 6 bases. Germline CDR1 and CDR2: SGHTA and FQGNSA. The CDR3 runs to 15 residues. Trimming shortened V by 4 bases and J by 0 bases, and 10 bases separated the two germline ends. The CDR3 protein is CASSSGGSSGNTIYF. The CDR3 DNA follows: TGTGCCAGCAGCTCGGGGGGCAGCTCTGGAAACACCATATATTTT.

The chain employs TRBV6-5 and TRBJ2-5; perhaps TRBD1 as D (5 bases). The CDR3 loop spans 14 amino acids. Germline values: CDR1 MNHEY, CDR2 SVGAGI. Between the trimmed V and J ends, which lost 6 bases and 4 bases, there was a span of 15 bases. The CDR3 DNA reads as TGTGCCAGCAGAGACAGCCAGGTATCAGAGACCCAGTACTTC. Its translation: CASRDSQVSETQYF.

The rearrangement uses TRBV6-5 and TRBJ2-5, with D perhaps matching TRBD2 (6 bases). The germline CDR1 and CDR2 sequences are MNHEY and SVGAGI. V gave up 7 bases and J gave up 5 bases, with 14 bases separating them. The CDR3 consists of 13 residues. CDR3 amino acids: CASIGGLGETQYF. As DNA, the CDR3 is TGTGCCAGCATAGGAGGGTTGGGGGAGACCCAGTACTTC.

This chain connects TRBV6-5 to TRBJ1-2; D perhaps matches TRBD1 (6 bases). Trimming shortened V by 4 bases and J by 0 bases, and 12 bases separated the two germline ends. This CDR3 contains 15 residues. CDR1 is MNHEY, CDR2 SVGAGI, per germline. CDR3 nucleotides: TGTGCCAGCAGTTCATTCAGGGGAGCTAACTATGGCTACACCTTC. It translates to CASSSFRGANYGYTF.